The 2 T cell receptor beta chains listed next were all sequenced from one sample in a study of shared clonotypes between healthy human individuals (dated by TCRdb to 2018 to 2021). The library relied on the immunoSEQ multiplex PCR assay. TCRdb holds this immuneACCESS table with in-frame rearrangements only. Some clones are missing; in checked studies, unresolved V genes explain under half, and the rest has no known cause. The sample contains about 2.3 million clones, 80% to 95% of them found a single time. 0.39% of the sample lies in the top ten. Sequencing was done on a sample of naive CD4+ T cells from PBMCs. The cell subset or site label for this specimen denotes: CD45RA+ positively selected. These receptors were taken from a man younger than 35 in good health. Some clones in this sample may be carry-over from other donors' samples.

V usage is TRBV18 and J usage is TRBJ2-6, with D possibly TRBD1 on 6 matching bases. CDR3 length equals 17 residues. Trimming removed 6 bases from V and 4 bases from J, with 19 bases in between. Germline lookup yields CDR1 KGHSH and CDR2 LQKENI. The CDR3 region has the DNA TGTGCCAGCTCTACTAACGCCGGGACACCGGGGGCCAACGTCCTGACTTTC. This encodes CASSTNAGTPGANVLTF.

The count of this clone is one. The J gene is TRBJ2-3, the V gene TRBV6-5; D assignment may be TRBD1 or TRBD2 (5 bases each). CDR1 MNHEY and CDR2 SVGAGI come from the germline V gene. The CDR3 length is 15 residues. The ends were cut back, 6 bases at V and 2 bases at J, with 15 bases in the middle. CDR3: CASRGRDGYTDTQYF. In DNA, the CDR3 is TGTGCCAGCAGGGGCCGGGACGGATACACAGATACGCAGTATTTT.